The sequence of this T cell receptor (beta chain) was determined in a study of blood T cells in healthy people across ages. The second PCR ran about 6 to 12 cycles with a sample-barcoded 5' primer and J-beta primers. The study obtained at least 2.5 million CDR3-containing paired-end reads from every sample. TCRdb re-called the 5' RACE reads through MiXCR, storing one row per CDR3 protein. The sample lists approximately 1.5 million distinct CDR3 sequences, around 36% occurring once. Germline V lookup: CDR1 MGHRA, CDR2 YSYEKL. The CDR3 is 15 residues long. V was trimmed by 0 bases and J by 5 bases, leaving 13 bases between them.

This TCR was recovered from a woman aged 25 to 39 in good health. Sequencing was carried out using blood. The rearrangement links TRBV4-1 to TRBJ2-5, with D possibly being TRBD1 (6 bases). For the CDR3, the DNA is TGCGCCAGCAGCCAAGAGAGGGTGAGGGGGGAGACCCAGTACTTC. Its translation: CASSQERVRGETQYF.